This TCR beta chain is from a study of human T cells and chemical hapten exposure (dated by TCRdb to the early 2020s). Study-level background: For sensitization, 2% DPC in acetone was applied to a 2 cm by 2 cm area of upper inner arm skin. Patients additionally received weekly therapeutic DPC doses to the scalp throughout the roughly 23-week study period. Patch testing was done on the upper back using Finn chambers containing 0.01% DPC, and results were scored after 6 days according to International Contact Dermatitis Research Group standards. Alopecia areata with under or over 50% scalp involvement, alopecia totalis and alopecia universalis were represented in the patient cohort, which was mostly female. The libraries were sequenced as a pool, and the TCR yield per sample differed mostly because of small variations in library volumes within the pool. This study followed changes in the peripheral blood TCR repertoire in vivo during primary and secondary sensitization of alopecia patients to the hapten diphenylcyclopropenone (DPC). Blood samples were taken from patients before sensitization (week 0) and at 2, 6 and about 24 weeks after DPC sensitization. Blood for TCR sequencing was provided by twenty-nine alopecia patients at one to four time points (pre-sensitization, 2, 6 and 24 weeks). From each blood RNA sample, both TCR alpha and TCR beta chains were sequenced. Study-wide conclusions, independent of this receptor: Patch test score was positively correlated with the number of PT1 expanded TCRs, with significance at thresholds 8, 16 and 32 but not at 4. Because every patient had alopecia, a presumed autoimmune disease, the patients' immune response might differ from that of healthy individuals. DPC sensitization did not change how many TCRs were above 1 in 1000 frequency, and no evidence was found of alterations in global repertoire structure. Expanded TCRs formed significantly more large CDR3 similarity clusters than pre-sensitization or healthy control sets, consistent with antigen-driven responses. After repeated subsampling, the strength of the expansion versus patch-test correlation and the threshold at which it became significant changed.

Library prep was done by RACE. The listed sequencing device is NextSeq 500. Library preparation attached unique molecular identifiers to individual cDNA molecules for quantitative, reproducible TCR counting. Regarding the original processing steps: The median number of TCRs per sample was some 100,000, ranging from about 20,000 to 750,000. The Decombinator software suite was used to annotate V, J and CDR3 in the TCR reads. For PS versus PT1 abundance plots, all samples were subsampled to the same number of TCRs (28,000). Expanded TCRs were defined as absent before sensitization and observed at least eight times at the 2-week time point. TCRdb ran its own pipeline on the public reads, namely fastp trimming at Q25 and MiXCR clone calling, and kept in-frame beta chains. Identical CDR3 protein sequences are pooled into one entry, listed with their most common genes and DNA. The V and J calls, along with clone size, are taken from TCRdb and not from the paper's own processing. This sample lists over 35,000 distinct CDR3 sequences; around 3.8% were detected once. The top ten hold 20% to 30% of the sample.

Comment on this clonotype: Its antigen is not yet known. The input lacks base qualities; no much larger clone sits a single base away.

What the time point label conveys for this sample: patch test 1, 2 weeks after DPC sensitization. Taken with the paper, the label for treatment or condition translates to: therapeutic diphenylcyclopropenone sensitization with weekly scalp DPC. Total RNA was isolated from unfractionated whole blood collected in Tempus Blood RNA tubes. Blood at each patch-test visit was drawn before the patch test was applied. Eligible patients were aged 18 to 70, diagnosed with alopecia, deemed suitable for DPC therapy, and excluded if pregnant. From the cysteine up to the phenylalanine, the CDR3 has a length of 14 residues. Left in the record is the CDR3 DNA by itself, 42 bases read in frame from the first base. V and J lose 1 base and 6 bases, and a span of 9 bases separates them. Based on the germline V gene, the CDR1 and CDR2 sequences are SGHTA and FQGNSA.

The chain joins TRBV7-2 to TRBJ2-2, with a weak D call of TRBD2 (5 bases match). Sequenced here: whole blood, sampled in connection with sensitization to the hapten diphenylcyclopropenone (DPC). The sequence was obtained from a man aged 50 to 60 with alopecia areata. Some clones in this sample may be carry-over from other donors' samples. CDR3 region: CASSLGLGAGELFF. Here is the DNA: TGTGCCAGCAGCTTAGGCTTGGGAGCCGGGGAGCTGTTTTTT.